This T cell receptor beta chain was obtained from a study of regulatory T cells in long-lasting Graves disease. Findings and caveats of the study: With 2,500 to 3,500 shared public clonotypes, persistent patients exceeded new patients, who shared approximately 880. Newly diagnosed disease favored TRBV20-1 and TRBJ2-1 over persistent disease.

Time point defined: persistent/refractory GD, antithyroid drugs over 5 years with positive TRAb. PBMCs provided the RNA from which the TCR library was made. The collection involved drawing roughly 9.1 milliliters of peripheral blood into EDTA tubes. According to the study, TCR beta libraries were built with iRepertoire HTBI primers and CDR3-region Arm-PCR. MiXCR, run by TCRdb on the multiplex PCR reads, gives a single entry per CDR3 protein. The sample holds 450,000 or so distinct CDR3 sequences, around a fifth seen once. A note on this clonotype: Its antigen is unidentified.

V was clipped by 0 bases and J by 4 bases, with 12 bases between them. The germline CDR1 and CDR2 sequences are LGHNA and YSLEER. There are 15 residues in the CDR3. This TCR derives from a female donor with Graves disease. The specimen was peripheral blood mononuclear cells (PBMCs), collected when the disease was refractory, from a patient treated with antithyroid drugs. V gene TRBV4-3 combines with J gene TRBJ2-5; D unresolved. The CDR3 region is CASSQEGPKGETQYF. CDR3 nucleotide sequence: TGCGCCAGCAGCCAAGAAGGCCCTAAGGGAGAGACCCAGTACTTC.